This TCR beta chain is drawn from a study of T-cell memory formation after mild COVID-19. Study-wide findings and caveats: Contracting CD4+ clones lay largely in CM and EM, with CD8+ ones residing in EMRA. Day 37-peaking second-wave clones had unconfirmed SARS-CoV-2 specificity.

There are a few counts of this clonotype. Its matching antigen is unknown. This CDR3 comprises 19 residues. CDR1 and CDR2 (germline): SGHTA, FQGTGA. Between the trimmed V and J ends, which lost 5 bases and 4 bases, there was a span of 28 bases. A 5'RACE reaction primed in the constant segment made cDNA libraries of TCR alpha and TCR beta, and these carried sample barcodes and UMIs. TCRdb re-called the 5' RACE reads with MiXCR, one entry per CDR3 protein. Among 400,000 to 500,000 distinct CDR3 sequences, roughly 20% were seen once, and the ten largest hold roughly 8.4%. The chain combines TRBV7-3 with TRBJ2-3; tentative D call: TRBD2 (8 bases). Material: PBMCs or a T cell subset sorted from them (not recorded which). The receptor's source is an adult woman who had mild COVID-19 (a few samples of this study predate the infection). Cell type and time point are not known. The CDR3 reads CASSRRQGLRAGESDTQYF. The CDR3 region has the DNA TGTGCCAGCAGCAGACGACAGGGTCTTAGAGCGGGGGAATCAGATACGCAGTATTTT.